This T cell receptor beta chain is from a study of PD-1 blockade in classical Hodgkin lymphoma. The study's findings and limits: Lower baseline TCR diversity was reported for newly diagnosed patients than for healthy donors. Prior to therapy, complete responders displayed diversity much like that of newly diagnosed patients.

V trimming: 6 bases; J trimming: 1 base; junction bases outside the gene matches: 12. Germline CDR1 is LNHDA and CDR2 is SQIVND (reference sequence). The CDR3 covers 18 residues. Specified time point: cycle 4 day 1 (C4D1), after 6 weeks of nivolumab. Brentuximab vedotin exposure varied, and every patient relapsed after autologous stem cell transplantation. This clone has more than one count but fewer than ten. The antigen is not known. Sequencing was performed with immunoSEQ multiplex PCR; in TCRdb, only in-frame clones are kept and a portion is missing. The data show approximately 30,000 clones, with around four fifths seen just once and around 15% held by the top ten.

Specimen: peripheral blood mononuclear cells (PBMCs), collected before the fourth cycle of nivolumab. This TCR was sampled from a human donor with classical Hodgkin lymphoma. The rearrangement links TRBV19 to TRBJ2-1, with 10 positions matching TRBD1. The chain's CDR3 is CASRSWDRGRNSYNEQFF. CDR3 DNA: TGTGCCAGTAGGTCTTGGGACAGGGGCCGGAATTCCTACAATGAGCAGTTCTTC.